The clone carrying this T cell receptor (beta chain) has only a few counts. Its cognate antigen is unknown. This specimen comes from a study of regulatory T cells in long-lasting Graves disease. The overall study: It was over 5 years of antithyroid drugs, with positive TSH receptor antibodies, that meant persistent Graves' disease.

Points from the study as a whole: TRBV28, TRBJ1-2 and TRBJ2-5 emerged as the favored segments in persistent disease.

Time point: persistent/refractory GD, antithyroid drugs over 5 years with positive TRAb. PBMCs were the source of the RNA used for TCR sequencing. It was American Thyroid Association guidelines that determined Graves' disease diagnosis. The CDR3 spans 15 residues. Trimming stripped 0 bases from V and 2 bases from J, with 11 bases between. Germline assignment: CDR1 SGHRS and CDR2 YFSETQ. Building the TCR beta libraries relied on iRepertoire HTBI primers, and CDR3 regions underwent Arm-PCR. Using its own MiXCR run on the multiplex PCR reads, TCRdb lists one record per CDR3 protein. The sample records roughly 450,000 distinct CDR3 sequences, about 20% being singletons.

The sequencing here drew on peripheral blood mononuclear cells (PBMCs), taken when the disease was refractory, from a patient treated with antithyroid drugs. This receptor was obtained from a female donor with Graves disease. V usage is TRBV5-1 and J usage is TRBJ1-2; D remains unclear. CDR3 DNA sequence: TGCGCCAGCAGCTTGGATTCTGGTTTCAACTATGGCTACACCTTC. As protein: CASSLDSGFNYGYTF.